One and the same sample provided the 30 T cell receptor beta chains below, sequenced in a study of blood T cells in healthy people across ages. Sample-barcoded 5' priming and a J-beta primer mix drove a second PCR of roughly 7 to 11 cycles. TCRdb passed the 5' RACE reads through MiXCR, listing each CDR3 protein once. The data contain some 1.6 million distinct CDR3 sequences, about 32% of them seen just once; the ten biggest clones take up about 11%. Specimen: blood. The receptors here all came from a woman aged 25-40 years in good health.

The V gene is TRBV7-2, the J gene TRBJ2-7; D possibly matches TRBD1 or TRBD2 (5 bases each). CDR3 length: 15 residues. Trimming stripped 8 bases from V and 0 bases from J, with 17 bases between. Per germline, CDR1 SGHTA and CDR2 FQGNSA. The CDR3 protein is CASANGAGSSYEQYF. In DNA, the CDR3 is TGTGCCAGCGCTAACGGGGCAGGGAGCTCCTACGAGCAGTACTTC.

On this clonotype itself: One end of the junction is discordant with germline, which a read error may explain. The V gene is TRBV3-1, the J gene TRBJ2-6, with TRBD1 identical over 7 bases. The germline gives CDR1 LGHDT, CDR2 YNNKEL (reference sequence). The CDR3 runs 14 residues. CDR3 nucleotides: TGTGCCAGCAGGACAGGGTCTGGGGCCAGCGTCCTGACTTTC. Translated: CASRTGSGASVLTF.

This clonotype was seen more than once but under ten times. V usage is TRBV9 and J usage is TRBJ2-1; TRBD2 agrees at 9 bases. The CDR3 spans 20 residues. CDR1 and CDR2 (germline): SGDLS, YYNGEE. V lost 5 bases and J lost 0; bases outside the gene matches: 18. CDR3 in amino acids: CASSSRREGFLLSSYNEQFF. CDR3 DNA: TGTGCCAGCAGTTCACGGCGGGAGGGTTTCCTTCTTAGCTCCTACAATGAGCAGTTCTTC.

Note on this clonotype: The junction and the germline gene differ at one end; a read error may be behind it. The genes are TRBV12-3 or TRBV12-4 and TRBJ2-1; D call uncertain. The CDR3 consists of 15 residues. CDR3 nucleotide sequence: TGTACCAGCAGTTTGGAAGGGATCTATTACAATGAGCAGTTCTTC. It encodes CTSSLEGIYYNEQFF.

V and J are TRBV24-1 and TRBJ2-1, with 11 bases aligning to TRBD2. The V and J ends lost 3 bases and 7 bases, in that order; junction bases with no gene match: 13. CDR1 and CDR2 from the germline V gene are KGHDR and SFDVKD. The CDR3 has 18 residues. The CDR3 region is CATSDGGNSGRASNEQFF. The CDR3 DNA follows: TGTGCCACCAGTGATGGGGGGAATAGCGGGAGGGCCTCAAATGAGCAGTTCTTC.

This clonotype has at least ten counts. The rearrangement joins TRBV6-2 or TRBV6-3 to TRBJ2-7; D remains ambiguous. The V end lost 2 bases, the J end lost 6 bases, and 11 bases lay between the germline ends. The CDR3 has 13 amino acids. Germline V gives CDR1 MNHEY, CDR2 SVGEGT. The CDR3 reads CASSYAYSGEQYF. The CDR3 coding sequence is TGTGCCAGCAGTTACGCCTACTCAGGCGAGCAGTACTTC.

Concerning this clonotype itself: A read error may account for a junction end that differs from germline. V is TRBV28 and J is TRBJ2-3; TRBD2 might be the D (5 bases). This CDR3 is built from 15 residues. Germline V gene lookup returns CDR1 MDHEN and CDR2 SYDVKM. CDR3 protein: CASSPTSGMIATQCF. CDR3 DNA: TGTGCCAGCAGTCCTACTTCGGGGATGATTGCTACGCAGTGTTTT.

This clonotype was counted a few times. This sequence joins TRBV5-1 and TRBJ2-3, with 9 bases matching TRBD2. V lost 1 base to trimming and J lost 6 bases; unmatched junction nucleotides: 21. Germline CDR1 SGHRS, CDR2 YFSETQ. This CDR3 has 20 residues. The CDR3 region is CASSLTPTSGDPLPGDTQYF. CDR3 nucleotides: TGCGCCAGCAGCTTGACCCCGACTAGCGGTGATCCCCTGCCGGGGGATACGCAGTATTTT.

The chain links TRBV20-1 to TRBJ2-7, with 14 bases that match TRBD2. This CDR3 contains 18 residues. Losses at the gene ends were 1 base for V and 0 bases for J; bases not matched to a gene: 8. From germline, CDR1 is DFQATT and CDR2 SNEGSKA (reference sequence). The CDR3 spells CSARVGTSGSYYSYEQYF. DNA for the CDR3: TGCAGTGCTAGAGTTGGGACTAGCGGGAGTTATTACTCCTACGAGCAGTACTTC.

V gene TRBV4-1 combines with J gene TRBJ1-2; no definite D call. The CDR3 extends over 15 amino acids. V shed 1 base and J shed 5 bases, with 14 bases lying between them. Germline V CDR1 and CDR2: MGHRA, YSYEKL. The CDR3 nucleotides read TGCGCCAGCAGCCAAGCCCTGGCCCCTCGTTATGGCTACACCTTC. It codes for CASSQALAPRYGYTF.

The chain couples TRBV25-1 to TRBJ2-5; no firm D call. Matching the DNA end better, TRBJ2-7 makes the J call doubtful. Germline values: CDR1 MGHDK, CDR2 SYGVNS. This CDR3 spans 17 amino acids. CDR3 nucleotides: TGTGCCAGCAGTGACGTATGGAGAACAGATCTTTTCTGCGAGCAGTACTTC. It is translated as CASSDVWRTDLFCEQYF.

The CDR3 DNA reads as TGTGCCAGCAGTGAATTGTTTTTCGCAGGCTTTGAAGCTTTCTTT. Residues: CASSELFFAGFEAFF. The rearrangement links TRBV6-1 to TRBJ1-1; D gene uncertain. The V end lost 2 bases, the J end lost 7 bases, and 17 bases lay between the germline ends. Germline CDR1 and CDR2: MNHNS and SASEGT. This CDR3 has 15 residues.

CDR3 nucleotide sequence: TGCAGCGTTCTGTTCGACAGATACACTGAAGCTTTCTTT. Translation: CSVLFDRYTEAFF. This chain links TRBV29-1 with TRBJ1-1; tentative D call: TRBD1 (5 bases). This CDR3 is built from 13 residues. In germline, CDR1 is SQVTM, CDR2 ANQGSEA. Trimming removed 5 bases at V and 3 bases at J, with 13 bases between.

The chain couples TRBV9 to TRBJ2-5; 11 bases line up with TRBD2. The end of the DNA aligns better with TRBJ2-1, so the J call may be wrong. CDR1 is SGDLS and CDR2 is YYNGEE in the germline V gene. This CDR3 has 15 amino acids. CDR3 sequence (DNA): TGTGCCAGCAGCGCTGGGACTAGCGGACCAGAGACCCAGTTCTTC. Protein sequence: CASSAGTSGPETQFF.

This rearrangement joins TRBV24-1 to TRBJ1-1; 8 bases agree with TRBD1. The CDR3 contains 13 residues. Trimming cost V 11 bases and J 1 base; bases outside gene matches: 5. Germline V CDR1 and CDR2: KGHDR, SFDVKD. The CDR3 nucleotides read TGTGCCAGGGGACAGGAGAAGAACACTGAAGCTTTCTTT. Its translation: CARGQEKNTEAFF.

The genes are TRBV11-2 and TRBJ2-7; 8 nucleotides align to TRBD1. Per the germline V gene, CDR1 is SGHAT and CDR2 is FQNNGV. The CDR3 is 14 residues long. Unmatched junction bases numbered 10, after V lost 7 bases and J lost 5 bases. The CDR3, as DNA: TGTGCCAGCACCAGGACAGGGTCCGTCCACGAGCAGTACTTC. Protein sequence: CASTRTGSVHEQYF.

The chain combines TRBV9 with TRBJ2-3; TRBD2 matches at 8 bases. CDR3 size: 16 residues. Germline values: CDR1 SGDLS, CDR2 YYNGEE. V lost 1 base and J lost 0; bases outside the gene matches: 4. Here the CDR3 DNA reads TGTGCCAGCAGCGTACGGCCTAGCGGGAGCACAGATACGCAGTATTTT. Its translation: CASSVRPSGSTDTQYF.

The gene calls are TRBV7-9 and TRBJ1-1, with 10 bases lining up with TRBD1. The V gene end was trimmed by 9 bases and the J gene end by 6 bases; junction bases not matched to a gene: 7. This CDR3 region has 13 residues. Germline V gene sequence: CDR1 SEHNR, CDR2 FQNEAQ (reference sequence). The CDR3 is CASPGGQGAEAFF. The CDR3 bases are TGTGCCAGTCCGGGAGGACAGGGGGCTGAAGCTTTCTTT.

The table lists this clonotype with a few counts. The gene calls are TRBV10-3 and TRBJ1-2, with TRBD1 matching over 7 bases. The CDR3 extends over 13 amino acids. Germline CDR1 is ENHRY and CDR2 is SYGVKD. Trimming took 10 bases from V and 8 from J; bases not matched to a gene: 13. The CDR3 sequence is CATLDGQVGGYTF. The CDR3 DNA sequence: TGTGCCACCTTGGATGGACAGGTCGGCGGCTACACCTTC.

This clonotype occurred a few times. The conserved phenylalanine or tryptophan normally closing the CDR3 is absent here, so this likely arose from a read error. V and J are TRBV29-1 and TRBJ2-7, with 8 bases matching TRBD1. This CDR3 comprises 14 residues. The V and J ends lost 4 bases and 0 bases, in that order; junction bases with no gene match: 5. Per the germline V gene, CDR1 is SQVTM and CDR2 is ANQGSEA. As DNA, the CDR3 is TGCAGCGTTGGGTACAGGGGGAGCTCCTACGAGCAGTACTGC. It translates to CSVGYRGSSYEQYC.

This clonotype was observed many times. The rearrangement joins TRBV29-1 to TRBJ2-1, with a weak D call TRBD1 (5 bases). Germline V gene sequence: CDR1 SQVTM, CDR2 ANQGSEA. This CDR3 comprises 13 residues. V was clipped by 3 bases and J by 5 bases, with 11 bases between them. The CDR3 spells CSVDRIQDNEQFF. Written as DNA, the CDR3 is TGCAGCGTTGACCGAATACAGGACAATGAGCAGTTCTTC.

This clonotype came up many times. The chain recombines TRBV12-3 or TRBV12-4 with TRBJ1-6; D remains unclear. The CDR3 is 14 residues long. V was trimmed by 6 bases and J by 7 bases, leaving 13 bases between them. The CDR3 coding sequence is TGTGCCAGCAGCCTGGACGGCGTCAATTCACCCCTCCACTTT. Translating gives CASSLDGVNSPLHF.

The V call is TRBV9, the J call TRBJ1-4, with a weak D call TRBD1 (6 bases). Trimming cost V 0 bases and J 2 bases, with 8 bases left between them. Germline V gene lookup returns CDR1 SGDLS and CDR2 YYNGEE. The CDR3 contains 15 residues. CDR3 sequence (DNA): TGTGCCAGCAGCGTAGGGGGGCAGACTAATGAAAAACTGTTTTTT. This sequence encodes CASSVGGQTNEKLFF.

The chain links TRBV30 to TRBJ1-2; 9 bases fit TRBD1. The CDR3 sequence is 15 residues long. Germline values: CDR1 GTSNPN, CDR2 SVGIG (reference sequence). The V gene end was trimmed by 0 bases and the J gene end by 5 bases; junction bases not matched to a gene: 7. CDR3 sequence: CAWSVGQGTIYGYTF. The CDR3 bases are TGTGCCTGGAGTGTTGGACAGGGGACCATATATGGCTACACCTTC.

This clonotype has at least ten counts. The chain combines TRBV3-1 with TRBJ2-7, with a weak D call TRBD1 (5 bases). The CDR3 is 15 residues long. Trimming removed 1 base from V and 7 bases from J, with 17 bases in between. Germline values: CDR1 LGHDT, CDR2 YNNKEL (reference sequence). CDR3 nucleotide sequence: TGTGCCAGCAGCCAAGGGGCAGGGCACAAGGGAGAGCAGTACTTC. Protein: CASSQGAGHKGEQYF.

The sample holds a few counts of this clonotype. The chain links TRBV25-1 to TRBJ2-5, with a tentative D call TRBD2 (6 bases). Trimming cost V 1 base and J 5 bases, with 17 bases left between them. The CDR3 consists of 16 residues. Germline assignment: CDR1 MGHDK and CDR2 SYGVNS. This chain's CDR3 is CASSEWGGLREETQYF. DNA of the CDR3: TGTGCCAGCAGTGAATGGGGCGGACTACGTGAGGAGACCCAGTACTTC. The variable domain in full, completed from reference TRBV25-1 and TRBJ2-5, reads EADIYQTPRYLVIGTGKKITLECSQTMGHDKMYWYQQDPGMELHLIHYSYGVNSTEKGDLSSESTVSRIRTEHFPLTLESARPSHTSQYLCASSEWGGLREETQYFGPGTRLLVL.

The V call is TRBV11-2, the J call TRBJ2-7; 11 bases match TRBD2. Germline-derived CDR1 and CDR2 are SGHAT and FQNNGV. The CDR3 length is 17 residues. V shed 1 base, J shed 5 bases, and the junction held 10 bases outside the gene matches. The CDR3 reads CASSLGPLLAGVDEQYF. DNA for the CDR3: TGTGCCAGCAGCTTAGGACCCTTACTAGCGGGGGTTGACGAGCAGTACTTC.

This rearrangement joins TRBV28 to TRBJ1-1, with D perhaps matching TRBD1 (5 bases). The V and J ends lost 1 base and 10 bases respectively, with 16 bases between them. CDR3 length: 14 amino acids. CDR1 MDHEN and CDR2 SYDVKM come from the germline V gene. The CDR3 sequence is CASSLSLQGQGAFF. Written as DNA, the CDR3 is TGTGCCAGCAGTTTATCCCTCCAGGGCCAGGGAGCTTTCTTT.

The rearrangement uses TRBV20-1 and TRBJ2-1; D might be TRBD2 (5 bases). CDR3 length: 14 amino acids. The V gene lost 4 bases and the J gene lost 0 bases, with 10 bases spanning the gap. The germline CDR1 and CDR2 sequences are DFQATT and SNEGSKA (reference sequence). The CDR3 DNA follows: TGCAGTGCTAAGCCGGGAAGCTCCTACAATGAGCAGTTCTTC. Translation gives CSAKPGSSYNEQFF.

This chain links TRBV28 with TRBJ2-1; TRBD2 matches 9 bases. The CDR3 consists of 14 residues. Germline V gene lookup returns CDR1 MDHEN and CDR2 SYDVKM. V shed 7 bases, J shed 5 bases, and the junction held 6 bases outside the gene matches. DNA for the CDR3: TGTGCCAGCATGGGGGCTAGCGGGAACAATGAGCAGTTCTTC. Amino acids: CASMGASGNNEQFF. The full variable domain, with the rest looked up from reference TRBV28 and TRBJ2-1, is DVKVTQSSRYLVKRTGEKVFLECVQDMDHENMFWYRQDPGLGLRLIYFSYDVKMKEKGDIPEGYSVSREKKERFSLILESASTNQTSMYLCASMGASGNNEQFFGPGTRLTVL.